The sequence of this TCR beta chain was determined in a study of blood T cell repertoires in COVID-19. In the study overall: Some COVID-19 samples were acute and others convalescent; all came from the United States, Italy and Spain. The cDNA or gDNA used as material had been derived from T cells, B-cell-depleted T cells, or PBMCs.

V shed 2 bases and J 6 bases; nucleotides not matched to a gene: 3. Per germline, CDR1 SGHRS and CDR2 YFSETQ. The CDR3 extends over 15 amino acids. Assay used: immunoSEQ multiplex PCR; TCRdb lists only in-frame clones, some missing. This sample carries roughly 35,000 clones, roughly 85% of them seen once, and the ten largest clones take 14%. This sequence joins TRBV5-1 and TRBJ2-2; 11 bases are a match to TRBD2. The sequenced material came from peripheral blood. This TCR was sampled from a human donor with acute or convalescent COVID-19. The donor label of this sample is uncertain. The CDR3 nucleotides read TGCGCCAGCAGCTTTAGCGGGAGGGGTTCCGGGGAGCTGTTTTTT. Residues: CASSFSGRGSGELFF.